This T cell receptor beta chain was sequenced during a study of control samples from healthy donors and cancer patients. The repertoire was sequenced with immunoSEQ multiplex PCR; TCRdb's copy has only in-frame clones and lacks some. The sample gives 100,000 to 150,000 clones, about nine tenths of which show up once; 2.5% to 3% is in the top ten. This TCR was sampled from a man in his forties in good health. The sample taken for sequencing was blood.

The CDR3 reads CASTPRVVEQYF. Written as DNA, the CDR3 is TGTGCCAGCACCCCGCGTGTCGTGGAGCAGTACTTC. The genes are TRBV2 and TRBJ2-7; no reliable D call. The germline gives CDR1 SNHLY, CDR2 FYNNEI. The length of the CDR3 is 12 residues. V was pared by 7 bases and J by 7 bases, with 14 bases between. Complete variable domain (other parts from reference TRBV2 and TRBJ2-7): EPEVTQTPSHQVTQMGQEVILRCVPISNHLYFYWYRQILGQKVEFLVSFYNNEISEKSEIFDDQFSVERPDGSNFTLKIRSTKLEDSAMYFCASTPRVVEQYFGPGTRLTVT.